This T cell receptor (beta chain) was captured by sequencing in a study of T cell responses to AZD1222 COVID-19 vaccine. General study points: Females made up more of the donors, who were largely white British, and clonal diversity may have come out too low. At baseline, seropositivity was found in only a handful of AZD1222 recipients. Repertoire sampling happened only post peak T cell response.

Using immunoSEQ multiplex PCR, the repertoire was profiled, and TCRdb retains in-frame clones only, with some absent. The sample includes approximately 150,000 clones, 91% of them seen just once. As regards this clone: What it recognizes is unknown.

The CDR3 consists of 17 residues. V dropped 1 base and J dropped 4 bases, with 19 bases sitting between them. Germline V lookup: CDR1 SGHTA, CDR2 FQGNSA. The sequences come from peripheral blood, collected on day 0 of AZD1222 vaccination. This chain uses TRBV7-2 with TRBJ1-2; D uncertain. The TCR was taken from an adult in good health. As DNA, the CDR3 is TGTGCCAGCAGCTTAGAAGGAGCGGGTGGGCTTAGCTATGGCTACACCTTC. Translation: CASSLEGAGGLSYGYTF. The full variable domain, with the rest looked up from reference TRBV7-2 and TRBJ1-2, is GAGVSQSPSNKVTEKGKDVELRCDPISGHTALYWYRQSLGQGLEFLIYFQGNSAPDKSGLPSDRFSAERTGGSVSTLTIQRTQQEDSAVYLCASSLEGAGGLSYGYTFGSGTRLTVV.